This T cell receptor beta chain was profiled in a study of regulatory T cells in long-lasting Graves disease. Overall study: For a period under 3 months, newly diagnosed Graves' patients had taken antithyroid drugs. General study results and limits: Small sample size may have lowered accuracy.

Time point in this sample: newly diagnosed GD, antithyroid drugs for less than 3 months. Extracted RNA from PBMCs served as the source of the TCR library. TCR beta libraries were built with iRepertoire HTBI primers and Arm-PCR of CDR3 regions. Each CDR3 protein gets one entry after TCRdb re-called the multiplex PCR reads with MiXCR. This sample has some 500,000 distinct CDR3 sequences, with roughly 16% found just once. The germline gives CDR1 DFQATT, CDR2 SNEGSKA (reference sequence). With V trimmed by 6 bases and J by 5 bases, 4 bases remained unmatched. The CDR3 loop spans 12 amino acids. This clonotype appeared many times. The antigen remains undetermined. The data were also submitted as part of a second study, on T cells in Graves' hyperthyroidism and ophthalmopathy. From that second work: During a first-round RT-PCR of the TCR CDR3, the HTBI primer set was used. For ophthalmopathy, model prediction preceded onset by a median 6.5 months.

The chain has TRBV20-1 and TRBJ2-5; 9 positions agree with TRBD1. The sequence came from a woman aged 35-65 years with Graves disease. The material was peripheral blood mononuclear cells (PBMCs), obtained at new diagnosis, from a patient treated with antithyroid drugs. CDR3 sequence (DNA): TGCAGTGCGGGACAGGGCGGGGAGACCCAGTACTTC. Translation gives CSAGQGGETQYF.